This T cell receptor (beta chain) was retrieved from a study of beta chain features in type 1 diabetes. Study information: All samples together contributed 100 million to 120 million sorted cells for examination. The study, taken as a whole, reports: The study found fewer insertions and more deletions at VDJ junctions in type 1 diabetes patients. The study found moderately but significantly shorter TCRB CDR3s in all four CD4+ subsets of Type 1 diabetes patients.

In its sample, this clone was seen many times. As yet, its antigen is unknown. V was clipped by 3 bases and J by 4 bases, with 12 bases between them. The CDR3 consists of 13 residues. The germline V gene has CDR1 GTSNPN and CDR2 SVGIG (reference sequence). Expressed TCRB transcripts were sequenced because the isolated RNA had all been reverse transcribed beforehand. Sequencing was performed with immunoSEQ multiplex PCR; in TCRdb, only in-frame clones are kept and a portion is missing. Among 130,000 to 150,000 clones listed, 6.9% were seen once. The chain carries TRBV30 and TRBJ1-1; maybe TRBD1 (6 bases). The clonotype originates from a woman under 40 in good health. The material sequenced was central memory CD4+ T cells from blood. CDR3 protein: CAWRLQGVTEAFF. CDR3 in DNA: TGTGCCTGGAGACTACAGGGTGTCACTGAAGCTTTCTTT.